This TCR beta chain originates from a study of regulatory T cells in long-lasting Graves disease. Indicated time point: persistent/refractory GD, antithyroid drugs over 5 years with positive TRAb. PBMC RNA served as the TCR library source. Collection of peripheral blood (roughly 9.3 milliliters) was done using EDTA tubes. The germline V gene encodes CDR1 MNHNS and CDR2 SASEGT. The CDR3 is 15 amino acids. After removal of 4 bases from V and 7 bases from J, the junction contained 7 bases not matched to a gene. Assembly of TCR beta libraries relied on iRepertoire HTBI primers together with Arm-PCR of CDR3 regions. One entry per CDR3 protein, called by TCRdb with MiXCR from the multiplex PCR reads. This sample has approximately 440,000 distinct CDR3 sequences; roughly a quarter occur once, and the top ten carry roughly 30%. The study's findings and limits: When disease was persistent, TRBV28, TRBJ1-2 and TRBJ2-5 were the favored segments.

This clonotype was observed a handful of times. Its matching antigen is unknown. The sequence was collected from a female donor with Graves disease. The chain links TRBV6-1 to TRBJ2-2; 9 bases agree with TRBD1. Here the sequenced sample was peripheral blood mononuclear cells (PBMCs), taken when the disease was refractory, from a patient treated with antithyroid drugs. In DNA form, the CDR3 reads TGTGCCAGCAGTGCTCGGGGACAGGGTGACGGGGAGCTGTTTTTT. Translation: CASSARGQGDGELFF.